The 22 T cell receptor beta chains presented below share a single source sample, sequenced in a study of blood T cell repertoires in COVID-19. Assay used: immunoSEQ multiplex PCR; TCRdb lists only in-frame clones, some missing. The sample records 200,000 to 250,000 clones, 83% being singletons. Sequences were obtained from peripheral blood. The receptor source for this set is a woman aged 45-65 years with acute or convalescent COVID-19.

Here the CDR3 DNA reads TGTGCCAGCAGCCCGCCGGGACAGGGACCCACCGGGGAGCTGTTTTTT. Translating gives CASSPPGQGPTGELFF. The chain uses TRBV9 and TRBJ2-2; 9 nucleotides match TRBD1. Germline V gene lookup returns CDR1 SGDLS and CDR2 YYNGEE. J was trimmed by 4 bases and V by 4 bases; bases with no gene match: 8. There are 16 residues in the CDR3.

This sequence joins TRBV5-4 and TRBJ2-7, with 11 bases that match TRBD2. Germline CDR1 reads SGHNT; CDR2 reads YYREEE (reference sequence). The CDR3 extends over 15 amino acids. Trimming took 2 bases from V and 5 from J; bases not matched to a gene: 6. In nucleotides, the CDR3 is TGTGCCAGCAGCTTAATAGCGGGAGGGGGCAACGAGCAGTACTTC. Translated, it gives CASSLIAGGGNEQYF.

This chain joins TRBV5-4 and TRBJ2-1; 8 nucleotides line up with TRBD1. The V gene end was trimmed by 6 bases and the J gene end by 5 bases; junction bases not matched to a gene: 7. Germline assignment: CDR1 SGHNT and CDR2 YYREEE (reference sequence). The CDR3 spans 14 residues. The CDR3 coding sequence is TGTGCCAGCACGACCTTGGACAGGGACAATGAGCAGTTCTTC. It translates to CASTTLDRDNEQFF.

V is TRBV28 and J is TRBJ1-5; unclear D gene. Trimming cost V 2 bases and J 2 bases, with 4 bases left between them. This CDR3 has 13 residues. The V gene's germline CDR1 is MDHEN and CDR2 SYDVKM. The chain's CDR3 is CASSLQGNQPQHF. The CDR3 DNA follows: TGTGCCAGCAGTTTACAGGGCAATCAGCCCCAGCATTTT.

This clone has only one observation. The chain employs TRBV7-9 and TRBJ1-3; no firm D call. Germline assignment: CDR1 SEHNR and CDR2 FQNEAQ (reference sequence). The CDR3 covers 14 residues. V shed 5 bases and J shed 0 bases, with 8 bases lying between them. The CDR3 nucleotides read TGTGCCAGCAGCCCCCCGAGCTCTGGAAACACCATATATTTT. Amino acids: CASSPPSSGNTIYF.

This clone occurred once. In DNA form, the CDR3 reads TGTGCCAGCAGCCAAGCGACAGTAATGAACACTGAAGCTTTCTTT. Its protein is CASSQATVMNTEAFF. The J gene is TRBJ1-1, the V gene TRBV16, with TRBD1 as a possible D gene (5 bases). The V end was cut by 2 bases, the J end by 0 bases, with 10 bases between. CDR1 is KGHSY, CDR2 FQNENV, per germline. The length of the CDR3 is 15 residues.

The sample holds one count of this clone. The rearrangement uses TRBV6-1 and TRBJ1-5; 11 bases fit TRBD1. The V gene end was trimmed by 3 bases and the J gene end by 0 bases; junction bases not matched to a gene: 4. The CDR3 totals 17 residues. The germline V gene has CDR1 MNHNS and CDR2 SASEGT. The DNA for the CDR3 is TGTGCCAGCAGTGAGGGACAGGGGGTGATTAGCAATCAGCCCCAGCATTTT. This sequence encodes CASSEGQGVISNQPQHF.

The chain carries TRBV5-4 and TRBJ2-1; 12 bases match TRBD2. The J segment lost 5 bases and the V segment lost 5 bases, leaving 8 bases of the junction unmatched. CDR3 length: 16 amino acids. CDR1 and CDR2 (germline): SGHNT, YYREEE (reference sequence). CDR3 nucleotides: TGTGCCAGCAGAGAGGGGACTAGCGGGCGCAACAATGAGCAGTTCTTC. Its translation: CASREGTSGRNNEQFF.

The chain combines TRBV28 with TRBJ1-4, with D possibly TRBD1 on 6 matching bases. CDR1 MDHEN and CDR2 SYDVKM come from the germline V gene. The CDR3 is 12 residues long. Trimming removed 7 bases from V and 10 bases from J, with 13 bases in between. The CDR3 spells CASKDSQRKLFF. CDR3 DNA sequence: TGTGCCAGCAAGGACAGTCAAAGAAAACTGTTTTTT.

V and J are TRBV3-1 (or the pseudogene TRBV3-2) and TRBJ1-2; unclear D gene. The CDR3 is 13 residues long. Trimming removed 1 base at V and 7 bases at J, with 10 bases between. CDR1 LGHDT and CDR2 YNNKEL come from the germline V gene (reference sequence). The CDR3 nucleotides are TGTGCCAGCAGCCAAGGGCAGGTTGTTGGCTACACCTTC. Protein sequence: CASSQGQVVGYTF.

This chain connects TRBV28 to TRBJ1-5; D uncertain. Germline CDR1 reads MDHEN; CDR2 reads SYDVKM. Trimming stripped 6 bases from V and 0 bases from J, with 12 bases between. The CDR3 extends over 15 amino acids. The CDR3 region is CASRRAPYSNQPQHF. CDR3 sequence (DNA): TGTGCCAGCAGGAGGGCACCATATAGCAATCAGCCCCAGCATTTT.

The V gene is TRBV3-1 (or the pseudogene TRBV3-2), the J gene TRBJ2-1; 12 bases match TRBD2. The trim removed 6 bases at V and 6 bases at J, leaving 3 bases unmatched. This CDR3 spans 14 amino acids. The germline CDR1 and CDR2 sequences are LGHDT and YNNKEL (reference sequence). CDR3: CASRPSGGANEQFF. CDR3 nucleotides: TGTGCCAGCAGGCCTAGCGGGGGGGCCAATGAGCAGTTCTTC.

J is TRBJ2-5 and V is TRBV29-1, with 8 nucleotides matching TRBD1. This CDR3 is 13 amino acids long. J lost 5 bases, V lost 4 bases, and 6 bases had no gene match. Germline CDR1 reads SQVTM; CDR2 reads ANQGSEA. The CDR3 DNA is TGCAGCGTTGTCACGACAGGGGCCGAGACCCAGTACTTC. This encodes CSVVTTGAETQYF. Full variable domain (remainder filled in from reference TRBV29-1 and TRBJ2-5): SAVISQKPSRDICQRGTSLTIQCQVDSQVTMMFWYRQQPGQSLTLIATANQGSEATYESGFVIDKFPISRPNLTFSTLTVSNMSPEDSSIYLCSVVTTGAETQYFGPGTRLLVL.

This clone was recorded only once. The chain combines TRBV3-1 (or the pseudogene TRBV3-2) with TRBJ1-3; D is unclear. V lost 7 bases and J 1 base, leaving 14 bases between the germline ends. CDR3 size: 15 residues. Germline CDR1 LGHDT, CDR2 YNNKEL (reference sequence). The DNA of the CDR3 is TGTGCCAGCACTCTAATGGCTAGTTCTGGAAACACCATATATTTT. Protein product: CASTLMASSGNTIYF.

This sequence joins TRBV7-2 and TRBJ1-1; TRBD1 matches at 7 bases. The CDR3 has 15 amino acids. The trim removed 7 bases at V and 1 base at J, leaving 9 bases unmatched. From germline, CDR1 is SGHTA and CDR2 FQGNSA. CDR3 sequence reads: CASTPSGQANTEAFF. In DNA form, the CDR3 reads TGTGCCAGCACACCGAGTGGACAGGCGAACACTGAAGCTTTCTTT.

The CDR3 DNA is TGTGCCAGCAGTCCACAAAGAGGGTCAGCCACTGAAGCTTTCTTT. Its protein product is CASSPQRGSATEAFF. The V call is TRBV2, the J call TRBJ1-1; no clear D. CDR1 SNHLY and CDR2 FYNNEI come from the germline V gene. The CDR3 is made up of 15 amino acids. Trimming stripped 5 bases from V and 4 bases from J, with 17 bases between.

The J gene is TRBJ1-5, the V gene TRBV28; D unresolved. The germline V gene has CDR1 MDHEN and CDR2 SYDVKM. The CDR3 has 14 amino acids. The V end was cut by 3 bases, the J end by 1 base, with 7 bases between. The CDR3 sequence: CASSLRASNQPQHF. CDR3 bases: TGTGCCAGCAGTTTGCGGGCAAGCAATCAGCCCCAGCATTTT.

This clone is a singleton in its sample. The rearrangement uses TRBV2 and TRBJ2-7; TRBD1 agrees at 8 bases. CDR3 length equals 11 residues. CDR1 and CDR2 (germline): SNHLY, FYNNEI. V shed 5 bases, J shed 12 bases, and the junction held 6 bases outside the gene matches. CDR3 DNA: TGTGCCAGCAGTTCGACAGGGGTTTTGTACTTC. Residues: CASSSTGVLYF.

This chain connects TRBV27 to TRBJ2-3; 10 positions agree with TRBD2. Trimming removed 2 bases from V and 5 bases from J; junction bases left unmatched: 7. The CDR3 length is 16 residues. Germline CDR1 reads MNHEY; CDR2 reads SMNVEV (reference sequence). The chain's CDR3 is CASSLRASGGLDTQYF. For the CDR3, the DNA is TGTGCCAGCAGTTTAAGGGCTAGCGGGGGTTTAGATACGCAGTATTTT.

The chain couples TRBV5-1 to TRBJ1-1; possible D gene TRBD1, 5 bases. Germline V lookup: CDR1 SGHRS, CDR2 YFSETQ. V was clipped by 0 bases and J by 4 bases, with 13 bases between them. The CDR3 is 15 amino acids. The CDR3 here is CASSLAVGGGTEAFF. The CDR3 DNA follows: TGCGCCAGCAGCTTGGCCGTAGGCGGGGGCACTGAAGCTTTCTTT.

In DNA form, the CDR3 reads TGTGCCAGTAGTACCGGGGGAATTGGAAGCGAGCAGTACTTC. Residues: CASSTGGIGSEQYF. The chain joins TRBV19 to TRBJ2-7; perhaps TRBD2 as D (6 bases). CDR3 length: 14 residues. From germline, CDR1 is LNHDA and CDR2 SQIVND (reference sequence). Deletions cut 4 bases from V and 6 bases from J, with 16 bases between.

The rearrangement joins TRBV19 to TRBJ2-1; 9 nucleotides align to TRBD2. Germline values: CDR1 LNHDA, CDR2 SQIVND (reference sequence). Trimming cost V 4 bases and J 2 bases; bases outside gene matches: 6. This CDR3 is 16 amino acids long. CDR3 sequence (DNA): TGTGCCAGTAGTAACCTAGCGGGACCAACCTACAATGAGCAGTTCTTC. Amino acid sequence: CASSNLAGPTYNEQFF.